Listed below are T cell receptor beta chains from one sample, sequenced in a study of beta chain features in type 1 diabetes. Only in-frame clones appear in the TCRdb table, and some are missing; sequencing was by immunoSEQ multiplex PCR. The sample lists more than 550,000 clones; over 13% were seen once. The material sequenced was naive CD4+ T cells from blood. Every receptor here comes from a man aged 18 to 29 with type 1 diabetes. Both conserved end residues are trimmed from each CDR3.

TRBJ2-7	TRBV30	AWSVSGRSY
TRBJ2-2	TRBV14	ASSPDRAGELF
TRBJ1-1	TRBV29-1	SVERVRQDTEAF
TRBJ1-2	TRBV11-2	ASSPMGSVNYGYT
TRBJ2-3	TRBV6-6	ASSSIPGGTDTQY
TRBJ2-7	TRBV7-3	ASSPTGTGDEQY
TRBJ2-1	TRBV15	ATSLDRGSYNEQF
TRBJ2-1	TRBV28	ASSPPGSGGPGEQF
TRBJ2-7	TRBV27	ASSSPRKTSYEQY
TRBJ2-5	TRBV5-5	ASSLRRWQETQY
TRBJ1-2	TRBV7-9	ASSLGPSRGYT
TRBJ1-3	TRBV9	ASSVQLDTGNTIY
TRBJ1-2	TRBV5-1	ASNAPGQGDYGYT
TRBJ2-5	TRBV6-5	ASRREIQETQY
TRBJ1-2	TRBV7-8	ASSSLHLPGQVGYT
TRBJ1-2	TRBV11-2	ASSSGQVYGYT
TRBJ1-2	TRBV29-1	SVWTGSYGYT
TRBJ1-1	TRBV18	ASSPGPFPMNTEAF
TRBJ2-1	TRBV7-9	ATTGGHNEQF
TRBJ2-2	TRBV5-1	ASSLDRGSTGELF
TRBJ2-5	TRBV6-6	ASSHIAGGKETQY
TRBJ2-7	TRBV7-9	ASSGTVSSYEQY
TRBJ2-1	TRBV30	AKLGDINEQF
TRBJ1-2	TRBV29-1	SVGSAGSYT
TRBJ1-1	TRBV9	ASSVAPPDEAF
TRBJ2-5	TRBV30	AWSYSEQETQY
TRBJ2-7	TRBV4-1	ASSQVLGSSYEQY
TRBJ2-7	TRBV7-9	ASSLRGGEQY
TRBJ2-7	TRBV6-4	ASSDSRDPYEQY
TRBJ2-5	TRBV10-3	AIRPDWGEETQY
TRBJ1-5	TRBV30	AWSEARVFVSSNQPQH
TRBJ2-7	TRBV5-1	ASSFRTLAGAYEQY
TRBJ1-5	TRBV2	ASSADRNQPQH
TRBJ1-4	TRBV29-1	SVASTGGDEKLF
TRBJ2-6	TRBV29-1	SVGVSVGSGANVLT
TRBJ2-2	TRBV12-2	ASRSGWGSGELF
TRBJ2-7	TRBV19	ASGPQGHEQY
TRBJ2-7	TRBV7-9	ASSLRGGNEQY
TRBJ1-1	TRBV7-2	ASSSRNTEAF
TRBJ1-2	TRBV5-1	ASTPGGSNYGYT
TRBJ2-5	TRBV5-6	ASSSRGPETQY
TRBJ2-3	TRBV11-3	ASSLGDTQY
TRBJ2-7	TRBV5-1	ASSLTRQGYEQY
TRBJ2-7	TRBV7-9	ASSPRGSTTYEQY
TRBJ2-5	TRBV7-6	ASNQGARGRPQY
TRBJ1-5	TRBV30	AWSVLGSNQPQH
TRBJ1-5	TRBV18	ASAVEGYNQPQH
TRBJ2-2	TRBV9	ASSVDAGAAGELF
TRBJ2-1	TRBV7-9	ASSHIRAVEQF